Each of the 7 T cell receptor beta chains below was sequenced from the same sample in a study of CD8+ T cells in alopecia areata. RNA extraction and reverse transcription yielded cDNA as sequencing template. The assay was immunoSEQ multiplex PCR, and TCRdb's table has in-frame clones only and misses some. There are some 110,000 clones in the sample; around 50% occur only once, and 9% to 15% lies in the top ten. Indicated treatment: oral pan-JAK inhibitor, 5-10 mg twice daily. Material: CD8+ T cells sorted from blood, obtained at week 24, from a patient treated with tofacitinib. The receptor source for this set is a human donor with alopecia areata.

This clone turned up a few times. This chain links TRBV4-3 with TRBJ2-7; no clear D gene. Trimming took off 1 base at V and 0 bases at J, with 10 bases between the two ends. The CDR3 runs 15 residues. Germline CDR1 LGHNA, CDR2 YSLEER. CDR3 nucleotide sequence: TGCGCCAGCAGCCAAGTTCAGAGTCTCTCCTACGAGCAGTACTTC. Amino acid sequence: CASSQVQSLSYEQYF.

This clone has just a few counts. This chain links TRBV27 with TRBJ2-3, with 9 bases that match TRBD2. CDR1 and CDR2 from the germline V gene are MNHEY and SMNVEV (reference sequence). This CDR3 is built from 16 residues. The trim removed 4 bases at V and 2 bases at J, leaving 7 bases unmatched. This CDR3 is CASSSVGGGVTDTQYF. The DNA of the CDR3 is TGTGCCAGCAGTTCGGTCGGCGGGGGGGTCACAGATACGCAGTATTTT.

V usage is TRBV6-5 and J usage is TRBJ1-2, with a tentative D call TRBD1 (5 bases). The CDR3 length is 14 residues. Per germline, CDR1 MNHEY and CDR2 SVGAGI. V was trimmed by 5 bases and J by 2 bases, leaving 12 bases between them. CDR3 DNA sequence: TGTGCCAGCAGTCCCCGGGGGAGAAACTATGGCTACACCTTC. This sequence encodes CASSPRGRNYGYTF.

This clone was recorded once. The chain joins TRBV9 to TRBJ2-7, with 11 bases aligning to TRBD1. V trimming: 4 bases; J trimming: 5 bases; junction bases outside the gene matches: 8. The V gene's germline CDR1 is SGDLS and CDR2 YYNGEE. The length of the CDR3 is 15 residues. DNA of the CDR3: TGTGCCAGCAGCCAAGGACAGGGGGCAATGAACGAGCAGTACTTC. It codes for CASSQGQGAMNEQYF. Full variable domain (rest looked up from reference TRBV9 and TRBJ2-7): DSGVTQTPKHLITATGQRVTLRCSPRSGDLSVYWYQQSLDQGLQFLIQYYNGEERAKGNILERFSAQQFPDLHSELNLSSLELGDSALYFCASSQGQGAMNEQYFGPGTRLTVT.

This clone was picked up a small number of times. The junction does not match germline at one end; this may be a read error. The chain recombines TRBV5-6 with TRBJ1-2; no clear D gene. The CDR3 runs to 11 residues. The germline CDR1 and CDR2 sequences are SGHDT and YYEEEE. The CDR3 here is CASSGVGTPDF. The CDR3 DNA sequence: TGTGCCAGCAGCGGGGTCGGCACACCGGACTTC.

CDR3 residues: CAWSQTENEQFF. The CDR3 DNA is TGTGCCTGGAGTCAGACTGAGAATGAGCAGTTCTTC. The V gene is TRBV30, the J gene TRBJ2-1; D not certain. V gave up 2 bases and J gave up 7 bases, with 9 bases separating them. Germline V lookup: CDR1 GTSNPN, CDR2 SVGIG (reference sequence). The CDR3 is 12 residues long.

This clone was recorded a few times. The V gene is TRBV9, the J gene TRBJ2-2, with 8 bases matching TRBD2. This CDR3 has 17 residues. Trimming took 0 bases from V and 5 from J; bases not matched to a gene: 9. Germline assignment: CDR1 SGDLS and CDR2 YYNGEE. In nucleotides, the CDR3 is TGTGCCAGCAGCGTAGCTCGGGAACTAGCGGTAACCGGGGAGCTGTTTTTT. Translated, it gives CASSVARELAVTGELFF.